Each of the 27 T cell receptor beta chains below was sequenced from the same sample in a study of T cell changes during pregnancy in multiple sclerosis. Sequencing was performed with immunoSEQ multiplex PCR; in TCRdb, only in-frame clones are kept and a portion is missing. Among about 89,000 clones listed, nearly 95% were seen once. The source material was peripheral blood, sampled after pregnancy. The receptors come from a female donor in good health, enrolled as a control in a pregnancy study.

The chain carries TRBV4-1 and TRBJ2-7; maybe TRBD1 (6 bases). Germline CDR1 MGHRA, CDR2 YSYEKL. The V end lost 1 base, the J end lost 4 bases, and 14 bases lay between the germline ends. The CDR3 is 15 residues long. The chain's CDR3 is CASSQAARQGYEQYF. CDR3 sequence (DNA): TGCGCCAGCAGCCAAGCGGCTCGTCAGGGGTACGAGCAGTACTTC.

This chain uses TRBV5-1 with TRBJ2-3, with 9 bases lining up with TRBD2. The CDR3 length is 16 residues. Germline V gives CDR1 SGHRS, CDR2 YFSETQ. The V segment lost 0 bases and the J segment 0 bases; nucleotides outside the gene matches: 2. The CDR3 nucleotides read TGCGCCAGCAGCTTGGGGACTAGCGCCAGCACAGATACGCAGTATTTT. Protein product: CASSLGTSASTDTQYF.

This clone occurred once. The V call is TRBV11-3, the J call TRBJ2-1, with 9 bases identical to TRBD2. CDR1 and CDR2 from the germline V gene are SGHNT and YENEEA. The junction had 8 bases not matched to a gene; V was cut back by 1 base and J by 7 bases. This CDR3 is built from 16 residues. DNA of the CDR3: TGTGCCAGCAGCTTAGGTACCTTTAGCGGGAGTAATGAGCAGTTCTTC. This gives the protein CASSLGTFSGSNEQFF.

This clone was seen a single time. The J gene is TRBJ2-5, the V gene TRBV6-1, with D tentatively TRBD2 (7 bases). Trimming removed 3 bases at V and 4 bases at J, with 18 bases between. CDR1 and CDR2 from the germline V gene are MNHNS and SASEGT. The CDR3 spans 16 residues. The CDR3, as DNA: TGTGCCAGCAGTGATGGGGCGGGGGCTATTGGAGAGACCCAGTACTTC. Its protein is CASSDGAGAIGETQYF.

The chain combines TRBV28 with TRBJ2-1; TRBD2 agrees at 7 bases. The CDR3 covers 14 residues. The germline gives CDR1 MDHEN, CDR2 SYDVKM. Germline trimming cut 8 bases from V and 1 base from J; bases unmatched to any gene: 5. The CDR3 sequence is CASRGEGSYNEQFF. The CDR3 region has the DNA TGTGCCAGCCGGGGGGAAGGATCCTACAATGAGCAGTTCTTC. The whole variable domain, filled in from reference TRBV28 and TRBJ2-1, reads DVKVTQSSRYLVKRTGEKVFLECVQDMDHENMFWYRQDPGLGLRLIYFSYDVKMKEKGDIPEGYSVSREKKERFSLILESASTNQTSMYLCASRGEGSYNEQFFGPGTRLTVL.

CDR3 residues: CASSPLRGGPSHSTDTQYF. DNA for the CDR3: TGTGCCAGCAGCCCGTTGCGAGGGGGACCGTCTCATAGCACAGATACGCAGTATTTT. The J gene is TRBJ2-3, the V gene TRBV7-9; tentative D call: TRBD1 (6 bases). Germline V CDR1 and CDR2: SEHNR, FQNEAQ (reference sequence). This CDR3 is 19 amino acids long. Deletions cut 5 bases from V and 0 bases from J, with 24 bases between.

The rearrangement joins TRBV6-6 to TRBJ2-1; 7 bases are a match to TRBD1. Germline V gene sequence: CDR1 MNHNY, CDR2 SVGAGI (reference sequence). Trimming removed 6 bases from V and 5 bases from J; junction bases left unmatched: 7. CDR3 length equals 14 residues. The DNA for the CDR3 is TGTGCCAGCAGCCGCAGACAGGGTAACAATGAGCAGTTCTTC. Translating it yields CASSRRQGNNEQFF.

This clone was observed a single time. V usage is TRBV5-1 and J usage is TRBJ1-2, with a tentative D call TRBD1 (5 bases). From germline, CDR1 is SGHRS and CDR2 YFSETQ. Trimming pared 0 bases from V and 2 bases from J, leaving 11 bases between. The CDR3 length is 15 residues. CDR3 region: CASSLAGSTNYGYTF. The CDR3 DNA reads as TGCGCCAGCAGCTTGGCAGGGTCCACCAACTATGGCTACACCTTC.

This chain joins TRBV5-1 and TRBJ2-2; TRBD2 aligns across 13 bases. Germline V gives CDR1 SGHRS, CDR2 YFSETQ. With V trimmed by 4 bases and J by 1 base, 7 bases remained unmatched. The CDR3 is 18 amino acids. Here the CDR3 DNA reads TGCGCCAGCAGCCCCGGACTAGCGGGAGTGGGGAACACCGGGGAGCTGTTTTTT. It yields the protein CASSPGLAGVGNTGELFF.

The J gene is TRBJ2-5, the V gene TRBV28, with D hard to call. Trimming removed 5 bases at V and 1 base at J, with 14 bases between. This CDR3 spans 15 amino acids. The germline V gene has CDR1 MDHEN and CDR2 SYDVKM. The CDR3 protein is CASSPPRVFQETQYF. As DNA, the CDR3 is TGTGCCAGCAGTCCCCCCCGCGTCTTCCAAGAGACCCAGTACTTC.

This CDR3 reads CASSLISGSFYEQYF. The CDR3 coding sequence is TGCGCCAGCAGCTTGATATCCGGGAGTTTCTACGAGCAGTACTTC. This chain uses TRBV5-1 with TRBJ2-7; TRBD2 is a possible D gene (6 bases). The germline V gene has CDR1 SGHRS and CDR2 YFSETQ. This CDR3 spans 15 amino acids. V was trimmed by 1 base and J by 3 bases, leaving 14 bases between them.

J is TRBJ2-5 and V is TRBV2; the D gene is possibly TRBD1 (6 bases). The CDR3 spans 15 residues. Trimming removed 5 bases from V and 2 bases from J, with 15 bases in between. Germline V gene data show CDR1 as SNHLY and CDR2 as FYNNEI. The CDR3 reads CASSIDRSHQETQYF. CDR3 sequence (DNA): TGTGCCAGCAGTATAGACAGGAGCCATCAAGAGACCCAGTACTTC.

The V call is TRBV6-1, the J call TRBJ1-5; maybe TRBD1 (5 bases). This CDR3 is 13 amino acids long. The V end lost 2 bases, the J end lost 5 bases, and 7 bases lay between the germline ends. The germline V gene has CDR1 MNHNS and CDR2 SASEGT. CDR3 residues: CASSEFRDQPQHF. The DNA of the CDR3 is TGTGCCAGCAGTGAATTCAGGGATCAGCCCCAGCATTTT.

The chain combines TRBV5-1 with TRBJ2-7, with D possibly matching TRBD2 (6 bases). Trimming shortened V by 4 bases and J by 7 bases, and 18 bases separated the two germline ends. This CDR3 comprises 14 residues. Germline V gene sequence: CDR1 SGHRS, CDR2 YFSETQ. The CDR3 sequence: CASSPSSGLEEQYF. The CDR3 nucleotides are TGCGCCAGCAGCCCATCTTCGGGACTCGAAGAGCAGTACTTC.

The CDR3 region is CASSYTTGSNQPQHF. CDR3 nucleotide sequence: TGTGCCAGCAGCTACACGACAGGGAGTAATCAGCCCCAGCATTTT. This sequence joins TRBV28 and TRBJ1-5; 7 bases agree with TRBD1. CDR1 and CDR2 from the germline V gene are MDHEN and SYDVKM. The CDR3 runs 15 residues. V gave up 6 bases and J gave up 4 bases; unmatched junction bases: 9.

V usage is TRBV28 and J usage is TRBJ1-4; D is possibly TRBD1 (5 bases). V shed 4 bases and J shed 5 bases, with 5 bases lying between them. In germline, CDR1 is MDHEN, CDR2 SYDVKM. The CDR3 has 12 amino acids. CDR3 loop: CASSSGNEKLFF. The CDR3 region has the DNA TGTGCCAGCAGTTCAGGGAATGAAAAACTGTTTTTT.

The chain links TRBV2 to TRBJ2-7; 9 bases line up with TRBD1. The length of the CDR3 is 14 residues. The junction had 3 bases not matched to a gene; V was cut back by 6 bases and J by 0 bases. CDR1 is SNHLY, CDR2 FYNNEI, per germline. The CDR3 nucleotides read TGTGCCAGCAGCCGGACAGGGGTCTCCTACGAGCAGTACTTC. Translation: CASSRTGVSYEQYF. The full variable domain, its missing parts supplied by reference TRBV2 and TRBJ2-7, is EPEVTQTPSHQVTQMGQEVILRCVPISNHLYFYWYRQILGQKVEFLVSFYNNEISEKSEIFDDQFSVERPDGSNFTLKIRSTKLEDSAMYFCASSRTGVSYEQYFGPGTRLTVT.

The chain combines TRBV7-6 with TRBJ1-2; TRBD1 agrees at 10 bases. Germline V gives CDR1 SGHVS, CDR2 FNYEAQ. The V gene end was trimmed by 5 bases and the J gene end by 3 bases; junction bases not matched to a gene: 9. The CDR3 covers 16 residues. The CDR3 DNA follows: TGTGCCAGCAGCCCCTCTTGGACAGGGGGACACTATGGCTACACCTTC. Translation gives CASSPSWTGGHYGYTF.

The chain couples TRBV5-1 to TRBJ2-2; weak D call: TRBD1 (6 bases). Looked up from germline, CDR1 is SGHRS and CDR2 is YFSETQ. V lost 4 bases to trimming and J lost 2 bases, with 15 bases between them. The CDR3 has 16 amino acids. CDR3 region: CASSVTPGTNTGELFF. The CDR3 nucleotides read TGCGCCAGCAGCGTTACGCCCGGGACAAACACCGGGGAGCTGTTTTTT.

This chain links TRBV27 with TRBJ2-2; 14 bases match TRBD2. Germline V lookup: CDR1 MNHEY, CDR2 SMNVEV (reference sequence). Trimming removed 5 bases from V and 6 bases from J; junction bases left unmatched: 8. The CDR3 loop spans 17 amino acids. The CDR3 DNA follows: TGTGCCAGCAGTCCGAGACTAGCGGGAGGGCAGGCCGGGGAGCTGTTTTTT. It codes for CASSPRLAGGQAGELFF.

The chain has TRBV7-2 and TRBJ2-7; the match to TRBD2 covers 10 bases. The CDR3 is made up of 18 amino acids. CDR1 is SGHTA, CDR2 FQGNSA, per germline. Germline trimming cut 2 bases from V and 3 bases from J; bases unmatched to any gene: 13. CDR3 sequence: CASSLRTSGLNEVYEQYF. CDR3 DNA: TGTGCCAGCAGCTTAAGGACTAGCGGACTGAATGAGGTCTACGAGCAGTACTTC.

The gene calls are TRBV5-4 and TRBJ1-3, with 8 bases identical to TRBD1. The junction had 1 base not matched to a gene; V was cut back by 2 bases and J by 0 bases. The germline V gene encodes CDR1 SGHNT and CDR2 YYREEE (reference sequence). The CDR3 sequence is 15 residues long. The CDR3 bases are TGTGCCAGCAGCTTAACAGGGGGCTCTGGAAACACCATATATTTT. It specifies CASSLTGGSGNTIYF.

In the case of this clone: The junction shows a germline mismatch at one end, possibly a read error. V is TRBV18 and J is TRBJ2-5; 7 positions match TRBD2. This CDR3 is 18 amino acids long. The germline CDR1 and CDR2 sequences are KGHSH and LQKENI. CDR3 loop: CASSPQSVGTNHQETQYF. DNA of the CDR3: TGTGCCAGCTCCCCACAAAGCGTCGGGACTAACCACCAAGAGACCCAGTACTTC.

This chain connects TRBV2 to TRBJ2-3; possible D gene TRBD1, 6 bases. Per the germline V gene, CDR1 is SNHLY and CDR2 is FYNNEI. CDR3 length equals 15 residues. V lost 3 bases to trimming and J lost 7 bases, with 17 bases between them. The CDR3 is CASSDYREGGNTQYF. The CDR3, as DNA: TGTGCCAGCAGTGACTACAGGGAAGGTGGAAATACGCAGTATTTT.

This clone was counted only a few times. The chain joins TRBV25-1 to TRBJ1-1; 8 bases are shared with TRBD1. With 7 bases clipped from V and 1 base from J, the junction kept 2 bases outside the gene matches. This CDR3 contains 13 residues. Looked up from germline, CDR1 is MGHDK and CDR2 is SYGVNS. The CDR3: CASTGQANTEAFF. The CDR3 coding sequence is TGTGCCAGCACGGGACAGGCGAACACTGAAGCTTTCTTT.

The rearrangement links TRBV4-1 to TRBJ1-1; weak D call: TRBD1 (6 bases). CDR1 is MGHRA, CDR2 YSYEKL, per germline. Trimming took off 1 base at V and 0 bases at J, with 18 bases between the two ends. CDR3 length equals 18 residues. The CDR3 protein is CASSQGGGRRGLNTEAFF. In nucleotides, the CDR3 is TGCGCCAGCAGCCAAGGCGGGGGGCGAAGGGGCCTGAACACTGAAGCTTTCTTT.

V gene TRBV6-6 combines with J gene TRBJ1-1, with TRBD1 as a possible D gene (5 bases). This CDR3 has 14 residues. V was clipped by 2 bases and J by 5 bases, with 12 bases between them. Germline V gene lookup returns CDR1 MNHNY and CDR2 SVGAGI (reference sequence). The CDR3, as DNA: TGTGCCAGCAGTTACCCAGGGAACGGGACTGAAGCTTTCTTT. Translation: CASSYPGNGTEAFF.